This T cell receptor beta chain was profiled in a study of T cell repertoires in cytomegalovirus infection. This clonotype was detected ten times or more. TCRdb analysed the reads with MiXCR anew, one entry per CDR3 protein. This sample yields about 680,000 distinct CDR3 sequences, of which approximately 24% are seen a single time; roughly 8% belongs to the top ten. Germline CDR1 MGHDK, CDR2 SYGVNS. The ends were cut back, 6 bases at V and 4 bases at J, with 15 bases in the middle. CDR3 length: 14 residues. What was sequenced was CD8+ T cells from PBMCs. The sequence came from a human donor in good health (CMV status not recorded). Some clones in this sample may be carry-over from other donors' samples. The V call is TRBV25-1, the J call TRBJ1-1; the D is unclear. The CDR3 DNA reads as TGTGCCAGCAGCCCAGTGGGGTCTGGCACTGAAGCTTTCTTT. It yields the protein CASSPVGSGTEAFF. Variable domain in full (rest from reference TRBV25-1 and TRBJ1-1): EADIYQTPRYLVIGTGKKITLECSQTMGHDKMYWYQQDPGMELHLIHYSYGVNSTEKGDLSSESTVSRIRTEHFPLTLESARPSHTSQYLCASSPVGSGTEAFFGQGTRLTVV.